The 2 T cell receptor beta chains in this list originate from one sample, sequenced in a study of Graves' ophthalmopathy and Graves' hyperthyroidism listed by TCRdb under 2018. The run used an Illumina HiSeq 2000. TCR beta CDR3 regions were amplified from RNA transcripts for repertoire sequencing. The first round was an RT-PCR using HTBI primers with the Qiagen OneStep RT-PCR kit, and this first round was followed by a second-round multiplex PCR, then size selection and purification. TCRdb itself trimmed the public reads at Q25 with fastp, ran MiXCR and retained productive beta chains. Here each entry gathers all rows of one CDR3 protein and keeps the most common genes and DNA. The sample table holds about 600,000 distinct CDR3 sequences, of which 39% were seen once. The biggest ten clones account for about 4% of the sample. The sequencing sample was made of peripheral blood or thyroid tissue (not recorded which). The receptors shown here come from an adult man with Graves' hyperthyroidism.

The rearrangement joins TRBV12-5 to TRBJ2-1; D is ambiguous. V gave up 6 bases and J gave up 4 bases, with 7 bases separating them. Germline CDR1 reads LGHNT; CDR2 reads FRNRAP. This CDR3 has 12 residues. The chain's CDR3 is CASGPDYNEQFF. The CDR3 DNA sequence: TGTGCTAGTGGCCCAGATTACAATGAGCAGTTCTTC.

About this clonotype itself: At one boundary the junction diverges from the germline segment, which might be a read error. The chain links TRBV7-3 to TRBJ2-6; TRBD2 might be the D (7 bases). Per germline, CDR1 SGHTA and CDR2 FQGTGA. The CDR3 spans 15 residues. CDR3 sequence: CASSLGEAGAKVLTF. The CDR3 DNA reads TGTGCCAGCAGCTTGGGAGAGGCGGGGGCCAAGGTCCTGACTTTC.